Listed here are 23 T cell receptor beta chains from one sample, sequenced in a study of shared clonotypes between healthy human individuals. Libraries were prepared by immunoSEQ multiplex PCR; TCRdb keeps only in-frame clonotypes and omits some of them. The table has roughly 2 million clones, roughly 94% seen once. Sample: naive CD4+ T cells sorted from blood. Subset: CD45RA+ positively selected. These receptors all come from a man in his late teens or twenties in good health.

The rearrangement uses TRBV7-9 and TRBJ1-4, with D maybe TRBD1 (5 bases). This CDR3 is 14 amino acids long. V lost 3 bases and J lost 8, with 13 bases in between. CDR1 and CDR2 from the germline V gene are SEHNR and FQNEAQ (reference sequence). The CDR3 sequence: CASSFRGEREKLFF. The CDR3 region has the DNA TGTGCCAGCAGCTTCAGAGGGGAAAGAGAAAAACTGTTTTTT.

The V and J genes are TRBV6-6 and TRBJ1-1; TRBD1 agrees at 10 bases. The CDR3 covers 13 residues. Looked up from germline, CDR1 is MNHNY and CDR2 is SVGAGI (reference sequence). The V and J ends lost 1 base and 8 bases, in that order; junction bases with no gene match: 1. CDR3 protein: CASSYLDRGEAFF. For the CDR3, the DNA is TGTGCCAGCAGTTACTTGGACAGGGGGGAAGCTTTCTTT.

The chain couples TRBV2 to TRBJ1-5; D may be TRBD1 (5 bases). The CDR3 contains 15 residues. Germline-derived CDR1 and CDR2 are SNHLY and FYNNEI. Trimming left V 5 bases short and J 0 bases short, with 11 bases between. CDR3 in DNA: TGTGCCAGCAGTTCGACAGAGAATAGCAATCAGCCCCAGCATTTT. Its protein is CASSSTENSNQPQHF.

This clone was observed a single time. The chain combines TRBV30 with TRBJ1-1; the D is unclear. The CDR3 totals 13 residues. From germline, CDR1 is GTSNPN and CDR2 SVGIG (reference sequence). Between the trimmed V and J ends, which lost 3 bases and 3 bases, there was a span of 11 bases. The CDR3 sequence: CAWSPLRDTEAFF. The DNA of the CDR3 is TGTGCCTGGAGCCCCCTCCGGGACACTGAAGCTTTCTTT.

The chain combines TRBV5-1 with TRBJ2-2; TRBD1 is a possible D gene (6 bases). The CDR3 loop spans 17 amino acids. Germline-derived CDR1 and CDR2 are SGHRS and YFSETQ. The V end lost 5 bases, the J end lost 4 bases, and 21 bases lay between the germline ends. CDR3 in DNA: TGCGCCAGCAGTTGGCGGAGCATGGGGGCCGTCACCGGGGAGCTGTTTTTT. Translated, it gives CASSWRSMGAVTGELFF.

For the CDR3, the DNA is TGTGCCAGCAGCTTAGTACTAGCGTTGTACGAGCAGTACTTC. Translation: CASSLVLALYEQYF. This chain joins TRBV7-8 and TRBJ2-7, with TRBD2 identical over 7 bases. This CDR3 has 14 amino acids. Germline loops: CDR1 SGHVS, CDR2 FQNEAQ. Germline trimming cut 1 base from V and 4 bases from J; bases unmatched to any gene: 4.

The chain has TRBV10-1 and TRBJ1-1, with D maybe TRBD1 (5 bases). CDR3 size: 15 residues. V was clipped by 0 bases and J by 3 bases, with 11 bases between them. Germline CDR1 is WNHNN and CDR2 is SYGVQD (reference sequence). The CDR3 DNA is TGCGCCAGCAGTGAGTCGAGGCGGGGACACACTGAAGCTTTCTTT. Its protein is CASSESRRGHTEAFF.

The chain links TRBV4-1 to TRBJ2-1, with TRBD2 identical over 7 bases. Germline lookup yields CDR1 MGHRA and CDR2 YSYEKL. The V segment lost 2 bases and the J segment 6 bases; nucleotides outside the gene matches: 7. The CDR3 sequence is 15 residues long. CDR3 loop: CASSQRVLAANEQFF. CDR3 coding DNA: TGCGCCAGCAGCCAAAGGGTGCTAGCGGCCAATGAGCAGTTCTTC.

The chain recombines TRBV15 with TRBJ1-5; tentative D call: TRBD1 (6 bases). The CDR3 is made up of 15 amino acids. The germline V and J ends were trimmed by 5 bases and 1 base, with 12 bases remaining between them. Germline V gene lookup returns CDR1 LNHNV and CDR2 YYDKDF (reference sequence). The CDR3 sequence is CATSSKGGSNQPQHF. CDR3 coding DNA: TGTGCCACCAGCTCCAAAGGGGGAAGCAATCAGCCCCAGCATTTT. Variable domain in full (rest from reference TRBV15 and TRBJ1-5): DAMVIQNPRYQVTQFGKPVTLSCSQTLNHNVMYWYQQKSSQAPKLLFHYYDKDFNNEADTPDNFQSRRPNTSFCFLDIRSPGLGDTAMYLCATSSKGGSNQPQHFGDGTRLSIL.

The count of this clone is one. This specimen includes other DNA sequences encoding the same CDR3. The V gene is TRBV6-5, the J gene TRBJ2-2; perhaps TRBD2 as D (5 bases). Germline V CDR1 and CDR2: MNHEY, SVGAGI. The length of the CDR3 is 12 residues. Trimming stripped 5 bases from V and 7 bases from J, with 8 bases between. In DNA form, the CDR3 reads TGTGCCAGCAGTCCGGGGAGCGGGGAGCTGTTTTTT. This encodes CASSPGSGELFF.

The CDR3 DNA follows: TGTGCCAGCAGCTTATCTTTTAGCAGGGCAGAGACCCAGTACTTC. This sequence encodes CASSLSFSRAETQYF. The V and J genes are TRBV7-9 and TRBJ2-5, with TRBD1 as a possible D gene (5 bases). Germline CDR1 reads SEHNR; CDR2 reads FQNEAQ (reference sequence). V lost 2 bases to trimming and J lost 4 bases, with 14 bases between them. The CDR3 has 15 amino acids.

Concerning this clone: The CDR3 does not end in the conserved phenylalanine or tryptophan, so this is likely a read error. Because the CDR3's place on the DNA is in doubt, the DNA is left out and the CDR3 is given as listed by TCRdb. This rearrangement joins TRBV21-1 to TRBJ1-2; the table's D call TRBD1 went unverified against the DNA. TRBV21-1 is assigned pseudogene status. Including both end residues, the CDR3 is 12 amino acids long. CDR3 sequence: CASSTPRGQGEI.

The CDR3 protein is CSVEEGLFTF. CDR3 nucleotides: TGCAGCGTTGAGGAGGGTCTTTTCACCTTC. The chain couples TRBV29-1 to TRBJ1-2; D ambiguous. The V gene lost 3 bases and the J gene lost 13 bases, with 12 bases spanning the gap. The CDR3 is made up of 10 amino acids. Germline V gene data show CDR1 as SQVTM and CDR2 as ANQGSEA.

The chain links TRBV13 to TRBJ2-7; 7 bases line up with TRBD2. In germline, CDR1 is PRHDT, CDR2 FYEKMQ (reference sequence). The CDR3 totals 15 residues. V lost 1 base, J lost 5 bases, and 8 bases stayed unmatched. CDR3 nucleotides: TGTGCCAGCAGCTTAGAGGGCGGGAGCCGGAACGAGCAGTACTTC. Protein sequence: CASSLEGGSRNEQYF.

This sequence joins TRBV2 and TRBJ2-7; 9 nucleotides match TRBD1. Germline V gene lookup returns CDR1 SNHLY and CDR2 FYNNEI. CDR3 length: 14 residues. Unmatched junction bases numbered 12, after V lost 8 bases and J lost 7 bases. CDR3 sequence (DNA): TGTGCCAGCTCCCGGGACAGGGACCTTTGGGAGCAGTACTTC. This sequence encodes CASSRDRDLWEQYF.

This chain uses TRBV19 with TRBJ2-3; 7 bases are a match to TRBD2. Per the germline V gene, CDR1 is LNHDA and CDR2 is SQIVND (reference sequence). The CDR3 spans 14 residues. V shed 10 bases, J shed 2 bases, and the junction held 9 bases outside the gene matches. CDR3 nucleotide sequence: TGTGCCACCCCGAGCGGGGCCCTCACAGATACGCAGTATTTT. Its translation: CATPSGALTDTQYF.

Concerning this clone itself: One end of the junction varies from germline; a read error may be responsible. V is TRBV7-7 and J is TRBJ1-1; D is possibly TRBD1 (5 bases). From germline, CDR1 is SSHAT and CDR2 FNYEAQ (reference sequence). CDR3 length: 15 amino acids. CDR3 bases: TGTGCTAGCAGCCCTTTAACGACAGTGAACACTGAAGCTTTCTTT. Amino acids: CASSPLTTVNTEAFF.

J is TRBJ2-5 and V is TRBV4-1, with TRBD1 as a possible D gene (5 bases). CDR1 is MGHRA and CDR2 is YSYEKL in the germline V gene. Trimming removed 1 base from V and 2 bases from J, with 8 bases in between. The CDR3 has 14 residues. The CDR3 nucleotides read TGCGCCAGCAGCCAAGTCAGGGCACAAGAGACCCAGTACTTC. Translating gives CASSQVRAQETQYF.

This clone was observed a handful of times. Other nucleotide sequences in the sample specify the same CDR3. The chain employs TRBV6-5 and TRBJ1-1; 9 nucleotides align to TRBD1. After removal of 6 bases from V and 0 bases from J, the junction contained 2 bases not matched to a gene. The CDR3 has 14 residues. Germline V gene data show CDR1 as MNHEY and CDR2 as SVGAGI. The CDR3: CASSRDRVNTEAFF. DNA of the CDR3: TGTGCCAGCAGCCGGGACAGGGTGAACACTGAAGCTTTCTTT.

This rearrangement joins TRBV28 to TRBJ1-6, with D uncertain. V was cut by 3 bases and J by 4 bases, with 10 bases left in between. Germline CDR1 and CDR2: MDHEN and SYDVKM. The CDR3 has 15 amino acids. CDR3 sequence reads: CASSFGQPYNSPLHF. CDR3 in DNA: TGTGCCAGCAGTTTTGGTCAGCCTTATAATTCACCCCTCCACTTT. The whole variable domain, filled in from reference TRBV28 and TRBJ1-6, reads DVKVTQSSRYLVKRTGEKVFLECVQDMDHENMFWYRQDPGLGLRLIYFSYDVKMKEKGDIPEGYSVSREKKERFSLILESASTNQTSMYLCASSFGQPYNSPLHFGNGTRLTVT.

The chain joins TRBV7-2 to TRBJ2-1, with D tentatively TRBD2 (5 bases). V lost 5 bases to trimming and J lost 2 bases, with 16 bases between them. From germline, CDR1 is SGHTA and CDR2 FQGNSA. The CDR3 length is 16 residues. The CDR3 bases are TGTGCCAGCAGCGAACTTAGGCTAGCTACCTACAATGAGCAGTTCTTC. Amino acids: CASSELRLATYNEQFF.

The chain combines TRBV10-3 with TRBJ1-3; D possibly corresponds to TRBD1 (5 bases). V lost 3 bases and J lost 6, with 12 bases in between. CDR1 and CDR2 (germline): ENHRY, SYGVKD. CDR3 length: 14 amino acids. The CDR3 loop is CAISELGDLNTIYF. CDR3 DNA: TGTGCCATCAGTGAACTTGGGGACCTAAACACCATATATTTT.

The chain joins TRBV4-2 to TRBJ1-2; no definite D call. The CDR3 spans 18 residues. The germline CDR1 and CDR2 sequences are LGHNA and YNFKEQ. The ends were cut back, 0 bases at V and 4 bases at J, with 21 bases in the middle. The DNA for the CDR3 is TGTGCCAGCAGCCAAGAGGGCCCATATTGGCAGGCGGCCTATGGCTACACCTTC. This sequence encodes CASSQEGPYWQAAYGYTF.